This T cell receptor (beta chain) derives from a study of blood T cell repertoires in COVID-19. After removal of 1 base from V and 3 bases from J, the junction contained 2 bases not matched to a gene. From germline, CDR1 is WNHNN and CDR2 SYGVQD (reference sequence). The CDR3 is made up of 15 amino acids. This clone was seen a single time. Sequencing used immunoSEQ multiplex PCR; TCRdb keeps in-frame clones, though not all of them. This sample has around 250,000 clones; about 82% occur once, and the top ten carry roughly an eighth. The chain employs TRBV10-1 and TRBJ2-3; 9 bases match TRBD1. This receptor was identified in an elderly man with acute or convalescent COVID-19. The sequencing sample was made of peripheral blood. Here the CDR3 reads CASSEWTGVTDTQYF. The CDR3 DNA follows: TGCGCCAGCAGTGAGTGGACAGGGGTGACAGATACGCAGTATTTT.